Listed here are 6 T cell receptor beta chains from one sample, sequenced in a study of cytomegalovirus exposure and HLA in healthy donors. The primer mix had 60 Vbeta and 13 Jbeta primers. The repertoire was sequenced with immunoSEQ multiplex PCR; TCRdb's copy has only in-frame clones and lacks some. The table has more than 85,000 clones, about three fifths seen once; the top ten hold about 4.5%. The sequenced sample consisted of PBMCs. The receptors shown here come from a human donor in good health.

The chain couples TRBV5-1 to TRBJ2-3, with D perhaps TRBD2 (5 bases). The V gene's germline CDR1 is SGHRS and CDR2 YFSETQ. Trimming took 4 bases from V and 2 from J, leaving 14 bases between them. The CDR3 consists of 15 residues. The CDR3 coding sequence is TGCGCCAGCAGCCTAGCCGTCGGAAACACAGATACGCAGTATTTT. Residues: CASSLAVGNTDTQYF.

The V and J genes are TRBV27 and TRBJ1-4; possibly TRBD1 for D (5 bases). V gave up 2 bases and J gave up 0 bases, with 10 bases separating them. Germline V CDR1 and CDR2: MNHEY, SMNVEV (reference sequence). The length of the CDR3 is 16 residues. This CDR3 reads CASSLNWGATNEKLFF. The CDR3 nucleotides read TGTGCCAGCAGTTTAAACTGGGGGGCAACTAATGAAAAACTGTTTTTT.

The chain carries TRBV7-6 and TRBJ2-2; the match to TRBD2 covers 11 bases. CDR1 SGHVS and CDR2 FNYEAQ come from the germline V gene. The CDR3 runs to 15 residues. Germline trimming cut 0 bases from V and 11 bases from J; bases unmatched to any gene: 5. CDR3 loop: CASSLAPTSGTELFF. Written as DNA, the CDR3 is TGTGCCAGCAGCTTAGCGCCGACTAGCGGGACAGAGCTGTTTTTT. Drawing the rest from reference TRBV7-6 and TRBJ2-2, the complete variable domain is GAGVSQSPRYKVTKRGQDVALRCDPISGHVSLYWYRQALGQGPEFLTYFNYEAQQDKSGLPNDRFSAERPEGSISTLTIQRTEQRDSAMYRCASSLAPTSGTELFFGEGSRLTVL.

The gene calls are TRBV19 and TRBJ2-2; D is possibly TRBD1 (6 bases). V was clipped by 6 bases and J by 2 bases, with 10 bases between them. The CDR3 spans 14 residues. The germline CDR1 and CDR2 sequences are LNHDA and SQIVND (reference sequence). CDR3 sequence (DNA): TGTGCCAGTAGGAGGACAGCCAACACCGGGGAGCTGTTTTTT. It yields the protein CASRRTANTGELFF.

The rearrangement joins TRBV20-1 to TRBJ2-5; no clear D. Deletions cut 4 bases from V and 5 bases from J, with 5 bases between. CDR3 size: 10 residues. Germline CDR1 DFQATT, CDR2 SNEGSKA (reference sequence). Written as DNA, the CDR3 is TGCAGTGCTAACGGGGAGACCCAGTACTTC. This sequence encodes CSANGETQYF.

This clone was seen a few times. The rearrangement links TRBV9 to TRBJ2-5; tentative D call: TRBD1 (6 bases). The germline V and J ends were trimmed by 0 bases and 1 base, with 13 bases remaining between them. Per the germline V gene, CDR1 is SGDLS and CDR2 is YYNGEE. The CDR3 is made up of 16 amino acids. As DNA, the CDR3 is TGTGCCAGCAGCGTAGGAGCAGGGACAATCCAAGAGACCCAGTACTTC. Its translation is CASSVGAGTIQETQYF.